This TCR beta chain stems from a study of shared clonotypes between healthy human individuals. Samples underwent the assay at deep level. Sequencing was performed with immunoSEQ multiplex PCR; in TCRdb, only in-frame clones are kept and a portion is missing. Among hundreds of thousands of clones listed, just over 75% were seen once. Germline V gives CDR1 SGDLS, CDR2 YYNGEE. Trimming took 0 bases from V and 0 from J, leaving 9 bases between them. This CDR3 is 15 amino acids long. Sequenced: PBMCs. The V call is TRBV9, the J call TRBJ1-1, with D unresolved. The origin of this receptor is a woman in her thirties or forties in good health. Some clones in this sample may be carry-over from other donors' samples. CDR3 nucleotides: TGTGCCAGCAGCGTAGAGGACGGATTGAACACTGAAGCTTTCTTT. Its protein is CASSVEDGLNTEAFF.